There are a few counts of the clone carrying this TCR beta chain. Antigen specificity is unknown. The record originates from a study of T cell repertoires in cytomegalovirus infection. Study background: Public TCR beta signatures indicated both CMV infection and matching HLA type. Study outcomes and limitations: The ex vivo response showed dominance by HLA-C-restricted CMV-specific TCR beta clonotypes. Based on cumulative public TCR beta family frequency, carriers of CMV plus the relevant HLA were identified.

TCRdb itself ran the reads through MiXCR, one entry per CDR3 protein. The repertoire includes more than 650,000 distinct CDR3 sequences, roughly 36% of them detected once, and around 2.6% sits in the top ten. The V and J ends lost 2 bases and 6 bases, in that order; junction bases with no gene match: 13. The CDR3 loop spans 18 amino acids. Germline assignment: CDR1 MNHEY and CDR2 SVGEGT. This chain links TRBV6-2 or TRBV6-3 with TRBJ2-1; TRBD2 matches at 10 bases. This clonotype was obtained from a human donor in good health (CMV status not recorded). Some clones in this sample may be carry-over from other donors' samples. The sample comprised PBMCs. The CDR3 reads CASSYSDDPGLASNEQFF. For the CDR3, the DNA is TGTGCCAGCAGTTACAGCGACGATCCGGGACTAGCGAGCAATGAGCAGTTCTTC.